What follows are 22 T cell receptor beta chains derived from one specimen sequenced in a study of T cells in Graves' hyperthyroidism and ophthalmopathy. From RNA transcripts, TCR beta CDR3 regions were amplified. The HTBI set primed first-round TCR CDR3 RT-PCR. TCRdb fed the multiplex PCR reads into MiXCR, producing one record per CDR3 protein. Of about 700,000 distinct CDR3 sequences listed, approximately 14% are singletons. The source material was blood. Receptors originate from a young woman with Graves' hyperthyroidism.

This clonotype was picked up a small number of times. The chain links TRBV20-1 to TRBJ2-5; no firm D call. The CDR3 is made up of 13 amino acids. V lost 6 bases and J 7 bases, leaving 18 bases between the germline ends. Germline loops: CDR1 DFQATT, CDR2 SNEGSKA (reference sequence). The CDR3 DNA follows: TGCAGTGCCGGAAGTGACTTCTCTGGGACCCAGTACTTC. The encoded protein is CSAGSDFSGTQYF.

In this sample, this clonotype turned up many times. V and J are TRBV28 and TRBJ2-7, with D unresolved. The CDR3 totals 16 residues. In germline, CDR1 is MDHEN, CDR2 SYDVKM. V dropped 5 bases and J dropped 1 base, with 18 bases sitting between them. The CDR3 sequence: CASSPGVVYGSYEQYF. DNA of the CDR3: TGTGCCAGCAGTCCCGGCGTCGTATACGGTTCCTACGAGCAGTACTTC.

This chain links TRBV20-1 with TRBJ2-2, with TRBD1 as a possible D gene (5 bases). V lost 2 bases to trimming and J lost 3 bases, with 10 bases between them. The CDR3 totals 14 residues. Germline assignment: CDR1 DFQATT and CDR2 SNEGSKA (reference sequence). The CDR3 reads CSARSARDTGELFF. CDR3 nucleotide sequence: TGCAGTGCTAGATCCGCCAGGGACACCGGGGAGCTGTTTTTT.

This chain joins TRBV5-5 and TRBJ2-5, with 8 bases identical to TRBD1. Germline V gene data show CDR1 as SGHKS and CDR2 as YYEKEE (reference sequence). The junction had 8 bases not matched to a gene; V was cut back by 4 bases and J by 9 bases. This CDR3 contains 13 residues. DNA of the CDR3: TGTGCCAGCAGCCAAGGACAGGGTGCGGCCCAGTACTTC. As protein: CASSQGQGAAQYF.

This clonotype was counted at least ten times. This sequence joins TRBV11-3 and TRBJ2-1, with TRBD2 identical over 10 bases. This CDR3 comprises 16 residues. J was trimmed by 6 bases and V by 4 bases; bases with no gene match: 9. In germline, CDR1 is SGHNT, CDR2 YENEEA. The CDR3, as DNA: TGTGCCAGCAGCTCCCGGGGTAGCGGGAGGATCAATGAGCAGTTCTTC. Protein sequence: CASSSRGSGRINEQFF.

For the CDR3, the DNA is TGTGCCAGCAGCGTGGCGGGCCAGGGCGAGCAGTACTTC. Translation gives CASSVAGQGEQYF. V is TRBV9 and J is TRBJ2-7, with D perhaps TRBD1 or TRBD2 (5 bases each). CDR1 is SGDLS and CDR2 is YYNGEE in the germline V gene. With 2 bases removed from V and 6 bases from J, the gap between germline ends came to 12 bases. This CDR3 has 13 amino acids.

This clonotype occurred many times. The J gene is TRBJ2-5, the V gene TRBV2; D call uncertain. The CDR3 loop spans 11 amino acids. V was clipped by 3 bases and J by 12 bases, with 11 bases between them. Germline V gene sequence: CDR1 SNHLY, CDR2 FYNNEI. CDR3 region: CASSDEGVKYF. The CDR3 DNA reads TGTGCCAGCAGTGACGAAGGCGTGAAGTACTTC.

There are a few counts of this clonotype. This chain joins TRBV12-3 or TRBV12-4 and TRBJ2-5, with a tentative D call TRBD2 (6 bases). V lost 6 bases and J lost 3, with 20 bases in between. The CDR3 is 16 amino acids. The CDR3 DNA reads TGTGCCAGCAGCCCATCCCAAGCGGGCTCCAAAGAGACCCAGTACTTC. Protein sequence: CASSPSQAGSKETQYF.

The table lists this clonotype with a few counts. Here the CDR3 reads CASSPSRGRNEKLFF. In nucleotides, the CDR3 is TGTGCCAGCAGCCCATCACGGGGGAGGAATGAAAAACTGTTTTTT. The J gene is TRBJ1-4, the V gene TRBV11-2; possibly TRBD1 for D (5 bases). CDR1 is SGHAT, CDR2 FQNNGV, per germline. The CDR3 runs to 15 residues. V was clipped by 5 bases and J by 5 bases, with 15 bases between them.

This clonotype was seen at least ten times. In nucleotides, the CDR3 is TGTGCCAGCAGTACTCCCGGGACGCCGGCCAATACGCAGTATTTT. It is translated as CASSTPGTPANTQYF. The chain carries TRBV11-2 and TRBJ2-3; possibly TRBD1 or TRBD2 for D (5 bases each). V dropped 6 bases and J dropped 7 bases, with 20 bases sitting between them. The CDR3 has 15 residues. CDR1 is SGHAT, CDR2 FQNNGV, per germline.

This clonotype has just a few counts. This chain links TRBV6-1 with TRBJ1-3, with 7 bases aligning to TRBD1. The CDR3 extends over 14 amino acids. Trimming removed 6 bases from V and 2 bases from J; junction bases left unmatched: 4. Germline loops: CDR1 MNHNS, CDR2 SASEGT. The CDR3 DNA sequence: TGTGCCAGCAGACGGGACAGCGCTGGAAACACCATATATTTT. Protein sequence: CASRRDSAGNTIYF.

This clonotype turned up a few times. The chain recombines TRBV9 with TRBJ2-3, with TRBD2 matching 10 bases. In germline, CDR1 is SGDLS, CDR2 YYNGEE. This CDR3 is built from 16 residues. V dropped 6 bases and J dropped 0; count of bases not matched to a gene: 7. The DNA of the CDR3 is TGTGCCAGCAAGCGGGAGGGCCCCACTAGCACAGATACGCAGTATTTT. Its translation: CASKREGPTSTDTQYF.

There are many counts of this clonotype. The chain uses TRBV18 and TRBJ2-3; D is undetermined. Germline V gives CDR1 KGHSH, CDR2 LQKENI. This CDR3 has 12 amino acids. The V gene lost 2 bases and the J gene lost 4 bases, with 4 bases spanning the gap. The CDR3 spells CASSPAADTQYF. In DNA form, the CDR3 reads TGTGCCAGCTCACCAGCGGCAGATACGCAGTATTTT. The full variable domain, its missing parts supplied by reference TRBV18 and TRBJ2-3, is NAGVMQNPRHLVRRRGQEARLRCSPMKGHSHVYWYRQLPEEGLKFMVYLQKENIIDESGMPKERFSAEFPKEGPSILRIQQVVRGDSAAYFCASSPAADTQYFGPGTRLTVL.

The chain couples TRBV4-3 to TRBJ1-1, with TRBD1 as a possible D gene (5 bases). The ends were cut back, 0 bases at V and 0 bases at J, with 20 bases in the middle. There are 19 residues in the CDR3. Germline V lookup: CDR1 LGHNA, CDR2 YSLEER. The CDR3 sequence is CASSQDRGTGGRMNTEAFF. For the CDR3, the DNA is TGCGCCAGCAGCCAAGATAGAGGTACCGGGGGACGGATGAACACTGAAGCTTTCTTT.

The chain combines TRBV7-2 with TRBJ1-2; 8 positions agree with TRBD1. The trim removed 0 bases at V and 3 bases at J, leaving 6 bases unmatched. CDR1 and CDR2 (germline): SGHTA, FQGNSA. The CDR3 spans 16 residues. The CDR3 DNA reads TGTGCCAGCAGCTTAGCCGGGACAGGCCGCGACTATGGCTACACCTTC. It is translated as CASSLAGTGRDYGYTF.

This clonotype occurred many times. The rearrangement links TRBV7-2 to TRBJ1-5; D not certain. Germline V gives CDR1 SGHTA, CDR2 FQGNSA. Between the trimmed V and J ends, which lost 1 base and 4 bases, there was a span of 11 bases. This CDR3 spans 15 amino acids. CDR3 sequence reads: CASSLGVSENQPQHF. The CDR3 DNA reads TGTGCCAGCAGCTTAGGGGTTTCGGAGAATCAGCCCCAGCATTTT.

The chain recombines TRBV12-3 or TRBV12-4 with TRBJ2-2; 8 nucleotides line up with TRBD1. V shed 5 bases, J shed 7 bases, and the junction held 6 bases outside the gene matches. CDR3 length equals 14 residues. The CDR3 protein is CASSQDRDNGELFF. The CDR3 DNA is TGTGCCAGCAGTCAGGACAGGGACAACGGGGAGCTGTTTTTT.

The chain uses TRBV6-2 or TRBV6-3 and TRBJ2-2; tentative D call: TRBD1 (5 bases). The ends were cut back, 6 bases at V and 5 bases at J, with 25 bases in the middle. Germline CDR1 and CDR2: MNHEY and SVGEGT. The CDR3 has 18 residues. CDR3 loop: CASRLQPTLRQQTGELFF. CDR3 DNA: TGTGCCAGCAGGCTTCAGCCGACCTTAAGACAGCAGACCGGGGAGCTGTTTTTT.

The chain couples TRBV9 to TRBJ2-3; no firm D call. V lost 0 bases and J 0 bases, leaving 14 bases between the germline ends. Germline V gene sequence: CDR1 SGDLS, CDR2 YYNGEE. CDR3 size: 17 residues. The CDR3 here is CASSVEEARPSTDTQYF. CDR3 nucleotides: TGTGCCAGCAGCGTAGAGGAAGCCAGGCCGAGCACAGATACGCAGTATTTT.

This clonotype showed up just a few times. V usage is TRBV20-1 and J usage is TRBJ2-1; D remains ambiguous. This CDR3 region has 14 residues. Trimming removed 2 bases at V and 6 bases at J, with 14 bases between. From germline, CDR1 is DFQATT and CDR2 SNEGSKA (reference sequence). The CDR3 here is CSARSHRTFNEQFF. Here the CDR3 DNA reads TGCAGTGCTAGATCTCACCGAACCTTCAATGAGCAGTTCTTC.

This clonotype was counted ten times or more. V is TRBV7-2 and J is TRBJ2-2; unclear D gene. The CDR3 is 13 amino acids. Trimming took off 1 base at V and 5 bases at J, with 5 bases between the two ends. The germline CDR1 and CDR2 sequences are SGHTA and FQGNSA. In nucleotides, the CDR3 is TGTGCCAGCAGCTTAGAGCTGACCGGGGAGCTGTTTTTT. Translation gives CASSLELTGELFF. Together with reference TRBV7-2 and TRBJ2-2, the CDR3 gives the full variable domain: GAGVSQSPSNKVTEKGKDVELRCDPISGHTALYWYRQSLGQGLEFLIYFQGNSAPDKSGLPSDRFSAERTGGSVSTLTIQRTQQEDSAVYLCASSLELTGELFFGEGSRLTVL.

This clonotype came up a few times. The chain couples TRBV19 to TRBJ1-5; TRBD1 might be the D (5 bases). Trimming cost V 5 bases and J 5 bases, with 25 bases left between them. This CDR3 comprises 18 residues. The germline V gene has CDR1 LNHDA and CDR2 SQIVND (reference sequence). The CDR3 nucleotides are TGTGCCAGTAGTCGAAACGGGGGACCCGTTAGCCCCTATCAGCCCCAGCATTTT. Protein: CASSRNGGPVSPYQPQHF.